The T cell receptor (beta chain) under discussion was sequenced for a study of early T cells in non-severe SARS-CoV-2 infection. Across the whole study: Sequencing input comprised bulk RNA from unsorted whole blood; chain pairing was not available. Study-level points and caveats: Lookups in VDJdb leaned toward anti-spike CD8 responses and missed private and CD4 specificities.

This clonotype was detected many times. Its specificity is not known. Unique molecular identifiers were attached to individual cDNA molecules. One entry per CDR3 protein results from TCRdb running MiXCR on the 5' RACE reads. In the table there are more than 45,000 distinct CDR3 sequences, around 12% of which are singletons. The CDR3 sequence is 15 residues long. The J segment lost 4 bases and the V segment lost 5 bases, leaving 8 bases of the junction unmatched. Germline CDR1 is SGHVS and CDR2 is FNYEAQ. The chain combines TRBV7-6 with TRBJ2-1; 7 nucleotides align to TRBD2. This clonotype originated in an adult who was a healthcare worker with PCR-confirmed SARS-CoV-2 infection or an uninfected control (not recorded which). The sample consisted of whole blood. The CDR3 spells CASSPRAGLYNEQFF. CDR3 nucleotides: TGTGCCAGCAGCCCCAGAGCGGGATTGTACAATGAGCAGTTCTTC.